Each of the 6 T cell receptor beta chains below was sequenced from the same sample in a study of blood T cells in healthy people across ages. Sample-barcoded 5' priming and a J-beta primer mix drove a second PCR of about 6 to 12 cycles. TCRdb fed the 5' RACE reads into MiXCR, producing one record per CDR3 protein. The sample records 600,000 to 900,000 distinct CDR3 sequences, roughly 24% being singletons. The same sample was also used in a study of T cells of mothers and their children.

Material: blood. These receptors were collected from a boy aged 10-17 years in good health.

Only a few counts were recorded for this clonotype. The conserved phenylalanine or tryptophan is not found at the CDR3 terminus, so this likely reflects a read error. This chain connects TRBV6-6 to TRBJ1-1; no clear D. V was trimmed by 6 bases and J by 10 bases, leaving 18 bases between them. Germline V gene lookup returns CDR1 MNHNY and CDR2 SVGAGI (reference sequence). CDR3 length equals 13 residues. The CDR3 DNA sequence: TGTGCCAGCAGCCGCCGGGAGGCCGCTGCAGCTTTCTCT. Residues: CASSRREAAAAFS.

J is TRBJ2-5 and V is TRBV28; TRBD1 matches 9 bases. With 2 bases clipped from V and 5 bases from J, the junction kept 6 bases outside the gene matches. The germline CDR1 and CDR2 sequences are MDHEN and SYDVKM. The CDR3 extends over 15 amino acids. CDR3 loop: CASSLTWTGDETQYF. In DNA form, the CDR3 reads TGTGCCAGCAGTTTAACCTGGACAGGGGATGAGACCCAGTACTTC.

V and J are TRBV12-3 or TRBV12-4 and TRBJ1-2; D is perhaps TRBD1 (5 bases). CDR3 size: 14 residues. Trimming removed 7 bases at V and 8 bases at J, with 20 bases between. The CDR3 coding sequence is TGTGCCAGCACCCCCCGGGACGGTTATCGGGGCTACACCTTC. Translating it yields CASTPRDGYRGYTF.

The chain has TRBV20-1 and TRBJ2-7, with 8 bases that match TRBD1. Looked up from germline, CDR1 is DFQATT and CDR2 is SNEGSKA (reference sequence). After removal of 3 bases from V and 1 base from J, the junction contained 8 bases not matched to a gene. There are 15 residues in the CDR3. The CDR3 here is CSASLGRGPSYEQYF. DNA for the CDR3: TGCAGTGCTAGTCTCGGCAGGGGGCCATCCTACGAGCAGTACTTC.

The V and J genes are TRBV14 and TRBJ2-1; 7 bases match TRBD1. This CDR3 contains 18 residues. With 4 bases clipped from V and 7 bases from J, the junction kept 19 bases outside the gene matches. Germline CDR1 and CDR2: SGHDN and FVKESK. DNA for the CDR3: TGTGCCAGCAGCCGACCAGCGCTGCTAGGGGGCGGCGGGAATGAGCAGTTCTTC. The encoded protein is CASSRPALLGGGGNEQFF.

The genes are TRBV3-1 and TRBJ1-2; D unresolved. V lost 4 bases and J lost 4, with 10 bases in between. The CDR3 covers 13 residues. Germline assignment: CDR1 LGHDT and CDR2 YNNKEL (reference sequence). CDR3 in amino acids: CASSPARSYGYTF. CDR3 DNA sequence: TGTGCCAGCAGCCCAGCTAGGTCCTATGGCTACACCTTC.